The next 31 T cell receptor beta chains were all read from a single sample in a study. From the 5' RACE reads, TCRdb called clonotypes with MiXCR, one entry per CDR3 protein. The sample records about 62,000 distinct CDR3 sequences, roughly 30% being singletons. Sequencing was carried out using tumor-infiltrating naive CD4+ T cells sorted from the breast tumor. The subset: naive CD4+ T cells, CD4+CD45RA+CD25-. The receptors stem from a female donor with breast cancer.

V gene TRBV15 combines with J gene TRBJ1-1; a possible D gene is TRBD1 (5 bases). CDR3 length equals 16 residues. Germline loops: CDR1 LNHNV, CDR2 YYDKDF (reference sequence). V was trimmed by 3 bases and J by 0 bases, leaving 14 bases between them. Here the CDR3 DNA reads TGTGCCACCAGCAGGGTCGTGACAGTCATGAACACTGAAGCTTTCTTT. Amino acid sequence: CATSRVVTVMNTEAFF.

V usage is TRBV10-2 and J usage is TRBJ2-3; possible D gene TRBD2, 7 bases. Trimming stripped 6 bases from V and 2 bases from J, with 18 bases between. CDR1 and CDR2 from the germline V gene are WSHSY and SAAADI. The CDR3 has 16 residues. The CDR3 DNA follows: TGCGCCAGCAGAAAGGGGGACGGGGGGTTCACAGATACGCAGTATTTT. It specifies CASRKGDGGFTDTQYF.

This clonotype was seen repeatedly, ten times or more. The rearrangement uses TRBV15 and TRBJ1-5; maybe TRBD1 (5 bases). The V gene's germline CDR1 is LNHNV and CDR2 YYDKDF (reference sequence). The CDR3 spans 14 residues. V dropped 4 bases and J dropped 2 bases, with 9 bases sitting between them. CDR3 sequence (DNA): TGTGCCACCAGCACGACAGCGGGCAATCAGCCCCAGCATTTT. The encoded protein is CATSTTAGNQPQHF.

The chain joins TRBV25-1 to TRBJ2-2; 7 nucleotides match TRBD1. The CDR3 runs to 16 residues. Germline assignment: CDR1 MGHDK and CDR2 SYGVNS. Trimming cost V 5 bases and J 1 base; bases outside gene matches: 7. CDR3 loop: CASSPWDRKNTGELFF. In DNA form, the CDR3 reads TGTGCCAGCAGTCCTTGGGACAGAAAGAACACCGGGGAGCTGTTTTTT.

This clonotype occurred a few times. The chain combines TRBV4-1 with TRBJ2-2; D gene unclear. The germline V gene has CDR1 MGHRA and CDR2 YSYEKL. The CDR3 has 15 residues. Trimming cost V 0 bases and J 3 bases, with 8 bases left between them. The CDR3: CASSQDASYTGELFF. CDR3 nucleotide sequence: TGCGCCAGCAGCCAAGACGCGAGTTACACCGGGGAGCTGTTTTTT.

The chain is built from TRBV9 and TRBJ2-3; D not certain. V shed 3 bases and J shed 0 bases, with 5 bases lying between them. Germline assignment: CDR1 SGDLS and CDR2 YYNGEE. The length of the CDR3 is 13 residues. DNA of the CDR3: TGTGCCAGCAGCGGGGCCAGCACAGATACGCAGTATTTT. As protein: CASSGASTDTQYF. The whole variable domain, remainder taken from reference TRBV9 and TRBJ2-3, is DSGVTQTPKHLITATGQRVTLRCSPRSGDLSVYWYQQSLDQGLQFLIQYYNGEERAKGNILERFSAQQFPDLHSELNLSSLELGDSALYFCASSGASTDTQYFGPGTRLTVL.

There are a few counts of this clonotype. CDR3 nucleotide sequence: TGCGCCAGCAGGAACCGACAGAGTGTACAAGAGACCCAGTACTTC. As protein: CASRNRQSVQETQYF. The chain uses TRBV5-1 and TRBJ2-5; tentatively, D is TRBD1 (5 bases). The CDR3 spans 15 residues. Between the trimmed V and J ends, which lost 5 bases and 2 bases, there was a span of 16 bases. CDR1 and CDR2 from the germline V gene are SGHRS and YFSETQ.

The genes are TRBV3-1 and TRBJ1-6, with a weak D call TRBD1 (6 bases). Germline-derived CDR1 and CDR2 are LGHDT and YNNKEL (reference sequence). This CDR3 contains 14 residues. The ends were cut back, 2 bases at V and 8 bases at J, with 10 bases in the middle. CDR3 sequence: CASSQQGRDSPLHF. The CDR3 DNA reads as TGTGCCAGCAGCCAACAGGGGAGGGATTCACCCCTCCACTTT.

This clonotype was observed a handful of times. The chain is built from TRBV7-2 and TRBJ2-7; 9 bases line up with TRBD2. CDR3 length: 14 residues. Germline V gene lookup returns CDR1 SGHTA and CDR2 FQGNSA. V shed 5 bases, J shed 3 bases, and the junction held 5 bases outside the gene matches. The CDR3 here is CASSLTSGNYEQYF. Here the CDR3 DNA reads TGTGCCAGCAGCCTGACTAGCGGAAACTACGAGCAGTACTTC.

This clonotype was seen a handful of times. The CDR3 bases are TGCAGCGTTGGTCCCAGTGGGACAGGGGACTATGGCTACACCTTC. It yields the protein CSVGPSGTGDYGYTF. This chain uses TRBV29-1 with TRBJ1-2; 10 bases line up with TRBD1. Germline values: CDR1 SQVTM, CDR2 ANQGSEA. The CDR3 contains 15 residues. The J segment lost 3 bases and the V segment lost 4 bases, leaving 8 bases of the junction unmatched.

This clonotype was detected once. In nucleotides, the CDR3 is TGTGCCAGCAGAGCCTCGGGACAGTATAATTCACCCCTCCACTTT. Translation: CASRASGQYNSPLHF. The rearrangement uses TRBV7-8 and TRBJ1-6; 7 bases map to TRBD1. CDR1 SGHVS and CDR2 FQNEAQ come from the germline V gene. The CDR3 contains 15 residues. Germline trimming cut 6 bases from V and 4 bases from J; bases unmatched to any gene: 6.

A remark on this clonotype: A much larger clone lies one base from this, so it may be a read error. The V call is TRBV5-1, the J call TRBJ1-1; D perhaps matches TRBD1 (5 bases). The CDR3 length is 15 residues. Germline CDR1 and CDR2: SGHRS and YFSETQ. CDR3 loop: CAGSLVGQGGTEAFF. As DNA, the CDR3 is TGCGCCGGCAGCTTGGTCGGGCAGGGAGGCACTGAAGCTTTCTTT.

This chain connects TRBV5-6 to TRBJ1-1; no firm D call. Germline-derived CDR1 and CDR2 are SGHDT and YYEEEE. The V and J ends lost 0 bases and 4 bases respectively, with 7 bases between them. This CDR3 has 13 amino acids. CDR3 in amino acids: CASSLGESTEAFF. The CDR3 DNA sequence: TGTGCCAGCAGCTTGGGGGAGAGCACTGAAGCTTTCTTT.

The table lists this clonotype with a few counts. The chain uses TRBV29-1 and TRBJ1-2, with 10 bases fitting TRBD1. This CDR3 spans 13 amino acids. Germline assignment: CDR1 SQVTM and CDR2 ANQGSEA. Trimming cost V 2 bases and J 5 bases; bases outside gene matches: 2. The CDR3 reads CSVERDRGYGYTF. The CDR3 bases are TGCAGCGTTGAAAGGGACAGGGGATATGGCTACACCTTC.

The chain uses TRBV10-2 and TRBJ1-1; possibly TRBD1 for D (5 bases). Germline CDR1 reads WSHSY; CDR2 reads SAAADI. The CDR3 is 14 amino acids. The V end lost 8 bases, the J end lost 1 base, and 14 bases lay between the germline ends. CDR3 sequence (DNA): TGCGCCAGCGGGGATGACAGATGGAACACTGAAGCTTTCTTT. Translating gives CASGDDRWNTEAFF.

V and J are TRBV9 and TRBJ2-3; D remains ambiguous. V lost 0 bases and J 4 bases, leaving 9 bases between the germline ends. CDR1 is SGDLS, CDR2 YYNGEE, per germline. This CDR3 comprises 14 residues. The CDR3 DNA reads TGTGCCAGCAGCGTAGGCCTGCCTCCAGATACGCAGTATTTT. Protein sequence: CASSVGLPPDTQYF.

The rearrangement uses TRBV29-1 and TRBJ2-2, with 11 positions matching TRBD1. The trim removed 7 bases at V and 6 bases at J, leaving 4 bases unmatched. Germline V gene data show CDR1 as SQVTM and CDR2 as ANQGSEA. This CDR3 is built from 13 residues. The CDR3 region has the DNA TGCAGCGCCGGGACAGGGGGAGCCGGGGAGCTGTTTTTT. As protein: CSAGTGGAGELFF.

The chain couples TRBV7-9 to TRBJ1-3, with 7 nucleotides matching TRBD1. Losses at the gene ends were 5 bases for V and 3 bases for J; bases not matched to a gene: 4. The germline gives CDR1 SEHNR, CDR2 FQNEAQ (reference sequence). The CDR3 contains 14 residues. CDR3 sequence: CASSQTGSGNTIYF. CDR3 bases: TGTGCCAGCAGCCAGACAGGGAGTGGAAACACCATATATTTT.

With regard to this clonotype: A read error is likely, as this CDR3 ends without the conserved phenylalanine or tryptophan. CDR3 coding DNA: TGTGCCACCAGCAACACAGATGCCCGCGCCCAGTACGTC. This sequence encodes CATSNTDARAQYV. The chain employs TRBV15 and TRBJ2-5; D gene ambiguous. The V end lost 4 bases, the J end lost 9 bases, and 15 bases lay between the germline ends. Germline V gives CDR1 LNHNV, CDR2 YYDKDF (reference sequence). This CDR3 has 13 amino acids.

This chain uses TRBV20-1 with TRBJ2-1; D remains ambiguous. V was clipped by 1 base and J by 8 bases, with 9 bases between them. Germline values: CDR1 DFQATT, CDR2 SNEGSKA (reference sequence). The CDR3 totals 12 residues. CDR3 DNA: TGCAGTGCTAGAGTGGTAGCAGATGAGCAGTTCTTC. It codes for CSARVVADEQFF.

V gene TRBV5-1 combines with J gene TRBJ1-6; no clear D gene. V dropped 4 bases and J dropped 5 bases, with 13 bases sitting between them. The CDR3 runs to 15 residues. Looked up from germline, CDR1 is SGHRS and CDR2 is YFSETQ. The CDR3 DNA is TGCGCCAGCAGCGCAGACGGGGTTCATAATTCACCCCTCCACTTT. It encodes CASSADGVHNSPLHF.

The chain combines TRBV28 with TRBJ1-6, with TRBD1 identical over 7 bases. Germline V CDR1 and CDR2: MDHEN, SYDVKM. The trim removed 4 bases at V and 7 bases at J, leaving 4 bases unmatched. CDR3 size: 14 residues. CDR3 sequence (DNA): TGTGCCAGCAGTTCCACAGGGGAAAATTCACCCCTCCACTTT. Translated: CASSSTGENSPLHF. The entire variable domain, with the rest obtained from reference TRBV28 and TRBJ1-6, is as follows: DVKVTQSSRYLVKRTGEKVFLECVQDMDHENMFWYRQDPGLGLRLIYFSYDVKMKEKGDIPEGYSVSREKKERFSLILESASTNQTSMYLCASSSTGENSPLHFGNGTRLTVT.

The J gene is TRBJ1-2, the V gene TRBV12-3 or TRBV12-4, with D perhaps TRBD1 (5 bases). This CDR3 contains 14 residues. The germline V and J ends were trimmed by 6 bases and 8 bases, with 19 bases remaining between them. The CDR3 nucleotides read TGTGCCAGCAGGCCCGTGGGGGAACGGTACGGCTACACCTTC. Amino acid sequence: CASRPVGERYGYTF.

A remark on this clonotype: An end of the junction does not agree with germline; a read error may underlie this. V and J are TRBV28 and TRBJ1-1; D might be TRBD1 (6 bases). CDR3 length equals 13 residues. Germline CDR1 is MDHEN and CDR2 is SYDVKM. In nucleotides, the CDR3 is TGTGCCAGTAGTTTAGGACAGTACACTGAAGCTTTCTTT. Its translation is CASSLGQYTEAFF.

This clonotype was seen a few times. J is TRBJ1-5 and V is TRBV20-1; D perhaps matches TRBD1 (5 bases). The CDR3 runs to 15 residues. The germline V gene has CDR1 DFQATT and CDR2 SNEGSKA (reference sequence). V was clipped by 2 bases and J by 6 bases, with 17 bases between them. The CDR3 region is CSARSRFGGGQPQHF. In DNA form, the CDR3 reads TGCAGTGCTAGAAGTAGGTTTGGGGGAGGTCAGCCCCAGCATTTT.

This sequence joins TRBV21-1 and TRBJ2-5; the table's D call, TRBD1, has no DNA check behind it. TRBV21-1 counts as a pseudogene. The CDR3 length is 17 residues. The CDR3 coding sequence is TGTGCCAGCAGCAACCACTCCTATCCCGGGCACGGGGAGACCCAGTACTTC. Its translation: CASSNHSYPGHGETQYF.

This clonotype appeared a few times. At one end, the junction sequence differs from germline, possibly due to a read error. The rearrangement joins TRBV29-1 to TRBJ2-7, with D possibly called TRBD1 or TRBD2 (5 bases each). Looked up from germline, CDR1 is SQVTM and CDR2 is ANQGSEA. The CDR3 covers 15 residues. The CDR3 reads CSVGGPGSGIYEQYF. In nucleotides, the CDR3 is TGCAGCGTTGGGGGCCCCGGGTCGGGGATCTACGAGCAATACTTC.

The chain links TRBV27 to TRBJ2-2; 8 bases match TRBD2. J lost 4 bases, V lost 4 bases, and 5 bases had no gene match. Germline CDR1 and CDR2: MNHEY and SMNVEV (reference sequence). This CDR3 has 15 amino acids. CDR3 DNA: TGTGCCAGCAGTTGGACTAGCTCGGGCACCGGGGAGCTGTTTTTT. Translation gives CASSWTSSGTGELFF.

The rearrangement links TRBV11-2 to TRBJ2-1; 9 bases fit TRBD2. CDR3 length: 15 residues. V shed 4 bases and J 6 bases; nucleotides not matched to a gene: 7. Germline V lookup: CDR1 SGHAT, CDR2 FQNNGV. CDR3 sequence: CASSSIAGGANEQFF. The CDR3 DNA reads as TGTGCCAGCAGCTCCATTGCGGGAGGGGCCAATGAGCAGTTCTTC.

The rearrangement links TRBV5-1 to TRBJ2-4, with D tentatively TRBD1 (7 bases). Trimming cost V 2 bases and J 6 bases, with 9 bases left between them. The CDR3 is made up of 13 amino acids. Per the germline V gene, CDR1 is SGHRS and CDR2 is YFSETQ. CDR3 sequence: CASSFQGGNIQYF. The CDR3, as DNA: TGCGCCAGCAGCTTCCAGGGGGGAAACATTCAGTACTTC.

The table lists this clonotype with a few counts. This CDR3 is CSAGGTNYGYTF. DNA for the CDR3: TGCAGCGCAGGGGGAACTAACTATGGCTACACCTTC. The V gene is TRBV29-1, the J gene TRBJ1-2, with 7 bases fitting TRBD1. Germline V gene sequence: CDR1 SQVTM, CDR2 ANQGSEA. The CDR3 is 12 residues long. The V and J ends lost 7 bases and 0 bases, in that order; junction bases with no gene match: 2.